Sequencing of this T cell receptor (beta chain) was carried out in a study of blood T cell repertoires in COVID-19. TCRdb keeps only in-frame clones here, not all; method: immunoSEQ multiplex PCR. Among approximately 120,000 clones listed, roughly four fifths were seen once. This CDR3 spans 13 amino acids. The V end lost 6 bases, the J end lost 7 bases, and 15 bases lay between the germline ends. Germline V CDR1 and CDR2: LNHDA, SQIVND (reference sequence). Material for sequencing was peripheral blood. The TCR sequence derives from a man younger than 45 with COVID-19, enrolled during active disease. The chain joins TRBV19 to TRBJ1-2; D gene unclear. The CDR3 nucleotides are TGTGCCAGTAGATCGGGGAAAATCGGTGGCTACACCTTC. It is translated as CASRSGKIGGYTF.